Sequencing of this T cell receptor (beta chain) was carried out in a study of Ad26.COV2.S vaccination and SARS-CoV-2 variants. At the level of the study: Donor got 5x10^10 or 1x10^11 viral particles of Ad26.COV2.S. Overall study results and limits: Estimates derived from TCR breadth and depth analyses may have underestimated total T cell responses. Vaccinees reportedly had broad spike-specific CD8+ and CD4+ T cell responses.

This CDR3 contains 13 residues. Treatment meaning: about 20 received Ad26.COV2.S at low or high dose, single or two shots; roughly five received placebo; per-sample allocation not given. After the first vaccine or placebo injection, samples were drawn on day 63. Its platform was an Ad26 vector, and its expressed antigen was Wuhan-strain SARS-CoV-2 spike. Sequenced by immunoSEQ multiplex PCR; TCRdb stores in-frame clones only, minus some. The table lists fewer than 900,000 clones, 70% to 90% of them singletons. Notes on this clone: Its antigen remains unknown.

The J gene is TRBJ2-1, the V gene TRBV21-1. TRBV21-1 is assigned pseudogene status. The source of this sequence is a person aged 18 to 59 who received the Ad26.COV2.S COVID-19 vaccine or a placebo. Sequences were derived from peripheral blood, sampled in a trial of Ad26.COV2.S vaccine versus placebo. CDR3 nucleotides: TGTGCCAGCAGCAAAGCGGCGACCAATGAGCAGTTCTTC. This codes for CASSKAATNEQFF.